This T cell receptor (beta chain) was captured by sequencing in a study of T cell responses to AZD1222 COVID-19 vaccine. Findings and limits, study-wide: Repertoires in all cases were sampled only once the peak T cell response had passed. Spike-specific TCR breadth rose after two AZD1222 doses, and depth rose as well.

Germline lookup yields CDR1 LGHDT and CDR2 YNNKEL (reference sequence). V was shortened by 0 bases and J by 1 base, with 12 bases between the two germline ends. This CDR3 spans 16 amino acids. Profiled with immunoSEQ multiplex PCR; TCRdb holds only in-frame clones, not every one. The data show about 150,000 clones, roughly nine tenths seen once. Points on this clone: The antigen is not known.

The source material was peripheral blood, sampled on day 0 of AZD1222 vaccination. The chain joins TRBV3-1 (or the pseudogene TRBV3-2) to TRBJ1-1, with D uncertain. The TCR sequence derives from an adult in good health. The DNA for the CDR3 is TGTGCCAGCAGCCAAGAATTCGGTTTGGAGAACACTGAAGCTTTCTTT. This codes for CASSQEFGLENTEAFF.